Here is one T cell receptor beta chain with its context. Germline V gene data show CDR1 as SQVTM and CDR2 as ANQGSEA. V lost 5 bases and J lost 4, with 18 bases in between. This CDR3 is 14 amino acids long. PCR was performed using 60 Vbeta and 13 Jbeta primers. Produced via immunoSEQ multiplex PCR; TCRdb's table is partial and in-frame only. This repertoire shows under 200,000 clones, around 65% found once; its top ten account for 2.5% to 3.5%. This sample is part of a study of cytomegalovirus exposure and HLA in healthy donors. Sequenced input: PBMCs. The chain couples TRBV29-1 to TRBJ2-7; tentatively, D is TRBD1 (6 bases). The sequence was collected from a middle-aged woman in good health and CMV-seropositive. As DNA, the CDR3 is TGCAGCGTTTACACAGGGAAGGGGACATACGAGCAGTACTTC. Its protein is CSVYTGKGTYEQYF.